This T cell receptor beta chain was sequenced for a study of blood T cell repertoires in COVID-19. Study as a whole: Collection of acute and convalescent COVID-19 samples took place in the United States, Italy and Spain.

The participants were between roughly 18 and 90 years old and came from about two dozen US areas. Grouping used clinical history reported by participants in a survey and questionnaire. V was shortened by 11 bases and J by 6 bases, with 13 bases between the two germline ends. The CDR3 is 11 residues long. Germline lookup yields CDR1 LNHDA and CDR2 SQIVND (reference sequence). The method was immunoSEQ multiplex PCR; TCRdb's version includes in-frame clones alone and lacks a portion of them. The repertoire holds about 430,000 clones, approximately 91% seen once, with around 1.5% in the top ten. This chain uses TRBV19 with TRBJ1-1; a weak D match, TRBD1 (6 bases). This receptor was identified in a woman in her late teens or twenties who had been exposed to COVID-19. The sequencing sample was made of PBMCs or T cells enriched from blood (not recorded which). The CDR3 protein is CASKGGAEAFF. DNA of the CDR3: TGTGCCTCAAAAGGGGGGGCTGAAGCTTTCTTT.